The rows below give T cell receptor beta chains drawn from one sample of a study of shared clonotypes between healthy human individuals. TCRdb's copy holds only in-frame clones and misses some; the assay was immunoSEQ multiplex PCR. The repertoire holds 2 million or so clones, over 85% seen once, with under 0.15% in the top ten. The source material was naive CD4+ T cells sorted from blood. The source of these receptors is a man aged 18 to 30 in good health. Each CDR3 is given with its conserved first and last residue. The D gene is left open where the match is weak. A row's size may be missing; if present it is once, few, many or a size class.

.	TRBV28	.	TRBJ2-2	CASSPGATGELFF	TGTGCCAGCAGTCCGGGGGCCACCGGGGAGCTGTTTTTT
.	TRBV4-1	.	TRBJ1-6	CASSQDLDFNSPLHF	TGCGCCAGCAGCCAAGATCTGGATTTTAATTCACCCCTCCACTTT
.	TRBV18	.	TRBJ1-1	CAGSGSSGNTEAFF	TGTGCCGGATCAGGGTCGTCAGGGAACACTGAAGCTTTCTTT
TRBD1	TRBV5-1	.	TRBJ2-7	CASSSGPGGSEQYF	TGCGCCAGCAGCTCGGGGCCAGGGGGCTCCGAGCAGTACTTC
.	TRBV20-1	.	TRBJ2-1	CSAPWANEQFF	TGCAGTGCCCCATGGGCCAATGAGCAGTTCTTC
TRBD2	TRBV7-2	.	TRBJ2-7	CASSLVAGTSGSYEQYF	TGTGCCAGCAGCTTAGTGGCGGGGACTAGCGGGAGCTACGAGCAGTACTTC
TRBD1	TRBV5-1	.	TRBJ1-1	CASSLRQGATNTEAFF	TGCGCCAGCAGCTTACGACAGGGGGCGACGAACACTGAAGCTTTCTTT
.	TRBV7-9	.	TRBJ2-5	CASSLTPQETQYF	TGTGCCAGCAGCCTCACCCCTCAAGAGACCCAGTACTTC
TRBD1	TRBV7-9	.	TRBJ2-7	CASSLGQGLSYEQYF	TGTGCCAGCAGCTTAGGACAGGGCCTCTCCTACGAGCAGTACTTC
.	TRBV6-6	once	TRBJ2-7	CASSRVGYEQYF	TGTGCCAGCAGCCGTGTTGGGTACGAGCAGTACTTC
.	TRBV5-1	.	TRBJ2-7	CASSSTGTSSYEQYF	TGCGCCAGCAGCTCTACCGGGACGTCCTCCTACGAGCAGTACTTC
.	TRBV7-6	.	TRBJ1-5	CASSLNAGNGQPQHF	TGTGCCAGCAGCTTAAATGCAGGGAACGGTCAGCCCCAGCATTTT
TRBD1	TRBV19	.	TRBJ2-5	CASSERTGITETQYF	TGTGCCAGTAGTGAAAGGACAGGGATTACAGAGACCCAGTACTTC
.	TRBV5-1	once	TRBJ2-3	CASSFGQRTDTQYF	TGCGCCAGCAGCTTCGGACAGAGGACAGATACGCAGTATTTT
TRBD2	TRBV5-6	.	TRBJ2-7	CASSGRTSGGPSYEQYF	TGTGCCAGCAGCGGAAGGACTAGCGGGGGGCCGTCCTACGAGCAGTACTTC
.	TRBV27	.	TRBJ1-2	CASSPRTANYGYTF	TGTGCCAGCAGTCCAAGGACAGCTAACTATGGCTACACCTTC
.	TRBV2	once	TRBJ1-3	CASLGQAVSGNTIYF	TGTGCCAGCCTCGGGCAGGCTGTATCTGGAAACACCATATATTTT
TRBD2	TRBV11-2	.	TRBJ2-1	CASSGGGNEQFF	TGTGCCAGCAGCGGGGGGGGAAATGAGCAGTTCTTC
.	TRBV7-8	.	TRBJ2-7	CASSVGSSYEQYF	TGTGCCAGCTCAGTTGGGAGCTCCTACGAGCAGTACTTC
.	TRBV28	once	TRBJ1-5	CASSGGNQPQHF	TGTGCCAGCAGCGGGGGAAATCAGCCCCAGCATTTT
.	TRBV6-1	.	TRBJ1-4	CASSEGLGGIGEKLFF	TGTGCCAGCAGTGAAGGTCTTGGAGGGATTGGTGAAAAACTGTTTTTT
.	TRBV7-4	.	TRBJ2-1	CASSLEVERLANEQFF	TGTGCCAGCAGCTTAGAAGTAGAGCGGTTAGCCAATGAGCAGTTCTTC
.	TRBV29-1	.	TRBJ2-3	CSGMTGTLGDTQYF	TGCAGCGGAATGACCGGGACGCTTGGCGATACGCAGTATTTT
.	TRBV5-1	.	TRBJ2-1	CASSLDGSSQYNEQFF	TGCGCCAGCAGCTTGGATGGAAGCTCCCAATACAATGAGCAGTTCTTC
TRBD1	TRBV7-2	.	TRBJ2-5	CASSSRDRGTQETQYF	TGTGCCAGCAGCTCCAGGGACAGGGGGACGCAAGAGACCCAGTACTTC
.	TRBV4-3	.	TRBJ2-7	CASSQEGGHSYEQYF	TGCGCCAGCAGCCAAGAGGGGGGCCACTCCTACGAGCAGTACTTC
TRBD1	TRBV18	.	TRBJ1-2	CASSSQGAANYGYTF	TGTGCCAGCTCATCCCAGGGGGCGGCGAACTATGGCTACACCTTC
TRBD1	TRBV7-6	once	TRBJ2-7	CASSLDRGRGQEQYF	TGTGCCAGCAGCCTCGACCGGGGCAGGGGGCAGGAGCAGTACTTC
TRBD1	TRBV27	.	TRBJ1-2	CASRTGGLGGYTF	TGTGCCAGCAGGACAGGGGGCTTGGGTGGCTACACCTTC
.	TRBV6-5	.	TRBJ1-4	CASSRGLNNEKLFF	TGTGCCAGCAGTCGCGGACTGAATAATGAAAAACTGTTTTTT
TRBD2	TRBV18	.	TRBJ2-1	CASTTSGLDYNEQFF	TGTGCCAGCACGACTAGCGGGTTGGACTACAATGAGCAGTTCTTC
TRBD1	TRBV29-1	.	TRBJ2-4	CSVTDRGLAKNIQYF	TGCAGCGTAACGGACAGGGGCCTAGCCAAAAACATTCAGTACTTC
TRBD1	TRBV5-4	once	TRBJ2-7	CASSSGTGRNDEQYF	TGTGCCAGCAGCTCGGGGACAGGCAGGAACGACGAGCAGTACTTC
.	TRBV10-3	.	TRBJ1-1	CAISTGQAATEAFF	TGTGCCATCAGTACGGGACAAGCTGCGACTGAAGCTTTCTTT
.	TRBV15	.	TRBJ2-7	CATSRDGDGYEQYF	TGTGCCACCAGCAGAGATGGGGATGGGTACGAGCAGTACTTC
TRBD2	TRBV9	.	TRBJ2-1	CASSVDRGDYNEQFF	TGTGCCAGCAGCGTCGATCGGGGGGATTACAATGAGCAGTTCTTC
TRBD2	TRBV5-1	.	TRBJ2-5	CASSSDSGRARETQYF	TGCGCCAGCAGCAGCGATAGCGGGAGGGCCCGTGAGACCCAGTACTTC
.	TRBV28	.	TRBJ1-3	CASSLLSGFRGNTIYF	TGTGCCAGCAGTTTATTAAGTGGGTTCAGGGGAAACACCATATATTTT
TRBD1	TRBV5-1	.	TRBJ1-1	CASRQGQGDTEAFF	TGCGCCAGCAGACAGGGACAGGGGGACACTGAAGCTTTCTTT
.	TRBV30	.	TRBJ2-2	CAWSAQGPGELFF	TGTGCCTGGAGTGCACAGGGTCCCGGGGAGCTGTTTTTT
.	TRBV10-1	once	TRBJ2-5	CASSDSQETQYF	TGCGCCAGCAGTGACAGCCAAGAGACCCAGTACTTC